This is a list of T cell receptor beta chains from one sample in a study of OX40 agonist ivuxolimab in advanced cancers. Assay used: immunoSEQ multiplex PCR; TCRdb lists only in-frame clones, some missing. The sample yields tens of thousands of clones, 85% to 90% seen once. The sample in question was CD4+ or CD8+ T cells sorted from blood, obtained in a trial of the OX40 agonist ivuxolimab. Source of these receptors: an adult with an advanced solid tumor such as melanoma, head and neck, liver or kidney cancer. Both conserved end residues are part of each CDR3. The D gene is left open where the match is weak. Some rows mark clone size as missing; the rest say once, few, many or name a class of expanded clone.

>few|TRBJ2-5|TRBV5-1|-
TGCGCCAGCAGCTTACTTGACCCCCGAGAGACCCAGTACTTC
CASSLLDPRETQYF
>-|TRBJ2-5|TRBV18|-
TGTGCCAGCTCACCACCTGGTCCTCAAGAGACCCAGTACTTC
CASSPPGPQETQYF
>once|TRBJ1-5|TRBV4-1|TRBD1
TGCGCCAGCAGCCGGAACGGGACAGGGCTTCCAGGTTTGCAGCCCCAGCATTTT
CASSRNGTGLPGLQPQHF
>-|TRBJ1-2|TRBV6-1|-
TGTGCCAGCAGTGAAGTGAGGGTGGGTGGCTACACCTTC
CASSEVRVGGYTF
>once|TRBJ2-3|TRBV29-1|-
TGCAGCGGAGAGACAGGCACAGATACGCAGTATTTT
CSGETGTDTQYF
>-|TRBJ2-3|TRBV9|-
TGTGCCAGCAGTACCGGGCCCAAAGAAGTAGATACGCAGTATTTT
CASSTGPKEVDTQYF
>-|TRBJ1-3|TRBV5-4|TRBD1
TGTGCCAGCAGCCCGGGACAGCCACGCTCTGGAAACACCATATATTTT
CASSPGQPRSGNTIYF
>-|TRBJ2-2|TRBV11-2|TRBD1
TGTGCCAGCAGCTTAGGGACAGGGAGTAGCTGGAACACCGGGGAGCTGTTTTTT
CASSLGTGSSWNTGELFF
>-|TRBJ1-4|TRBV19|-
TGTGCCAGTAGCCAAACCCGGGGGGAAAAACTGTCTTTT
CASSQTRGEKLSF
>-|TRBJ1-2|TRBV6-6|TRBD1
TGCGCCAGCAGTTACGGAGAGGGGGCAGGCGGCTACACCTTC
CASSYGEGAGGYTF
>-|TRBJ2-5|TRBV13|-
TGTGCCAGCAGCGAGAGGCGGGAGACCCAGTACTTC
CASSERRETQYF
>-|TRBJ1-4|TRBV6-5|-
TGTGCCAGCAGTTACTCTTTTGCAACTAATGAAAAACTGTTTTTT
CASSYSFATNEKLFF
>-|TRBJ2-1|TRBV11-2|TRBD1
TGTGCCAGCAGCTCGGACCGGGACAGGGGTGGCAATGAGCAGTTCTTC
CASSSDRDRGGNEQFF
>few|TRBJ1-1|TRBV19|TRBD1
TGTGCCAGTAGTCCACAGGGGTGGACTGAAGCTTTCTTT
CASSPQGWTEAFF
>-|TRBJ2-3|TRBV11-1|TRBD2
TGTGCCAGCAACCGGGGGGACGCTAGCACAGATACGCAGTATTTT
CASNRGDASTDTQYF
>-|TRBJ2-3|TRBV19|TRBD1
TGTGCCAGTAGCATGAACAGGGGGCCTTATGATACGCAGTATTTT
CASSMNRGPYDTQYF
>-|TRBJ2-3|TRBV7-2|-
TGTGCCAGCAGCTTAGCCGAGGGAGTTACGCAGTATTTT
CASSLAEGVTQYF
>few|TRBJ1-2|TRBV27|-
TGTGCCAGCAGATCATTCTATGGCTACACCTTC
CASRSFYGYTF
>-|TRBJ2-3|TRBV7-3|-
TGTGCCAGCAGCAAAGGGCGGGGGCGAAGCACAGATACGCAGTATTTT
CASSKGRGRSTDTQYF
>-|TRBJ2-7|TRBV15|TRBD1
TGTGCCACCAGCAGATGGGACAGCTCCTACGAGCAGTACTTC
CATSRWDSSYEQYF
>once|TRBJ1-5|TRBV15|-
TGTGCCACCAGCAGAGGCCGGGGAAATAGCAATCAGCCCCAGCATTTT
CATSRGRGNSNQPQHF
>once|TRBJ2-7|TRBV7-2|-
TGTGCCAGCAGCTCCCAAGGGGGGGACTTTTACGAGCAGTACTTC
CASSSQGGDFYEQYF
>-|TRBJ1-2|TRBV5-4|-
TGTGCCAGCAGCTTGCCTGGGGTGGGCAATGGCTACACCTTC
CASSLPGVGNGYTF
>-|TRBJ2-7|TRBV10-2|-
TGCGCCAGCACAACGGACTCCTACGAGCAGTACTTC
CASTTDSYEQYF
>-|TRBJ1-2|TRBV29-1|TRBD1
TGCAGCGCCCCTGAAGGAGGGACAGCGTTTAACTATGGCTACACCTTC
CSAPEGGTAFNYGYTF
>-|TRBJ2-7|TRBV6-5|-
TGTGCCAGCAGTTACGGTCTGGGCAACTACGAGCAGTACTTC
CASSYGLGNYEQYF
>-|TRBJ1-3|TRBV5-5|TRBD1
TGTGCCAGCAGCTTTACAGGGGGCACGAACACCATATATTTT
CASSFTGGTNTIYF
>once|TRBJ1-2|TRBV5-4|-
TGTGCCAGCAGCTTAGGAACAGGGCTCGACTATGGCTACACCTTC
CASSLGTGLDYGYTF
>-|TRBJ2-7|TRBV27|-
TGTGCCAGCATTAACTCCTGGGACGAGCAGTACTTC
CASINSWDEQYF
>-|TRBJ2-3|TRBV4-3|-
TGCGCCAGCAGTCGCGGGACTCCAGATACGCAGTATTTT
CASSRGTPDTQYF
>-|TRBJ2-1|TRBV7-8|-
TGTGCCAGCAGCTTGAAGGGGGCCGGAGGGCATGAGCAGTTCTTC
CASSLKGAGGHEQFF
>-|TRBJ2-7|TRBV7-2|TRBD1
TGTGCCAGCAGCTCCCACAGGGGGACTTACGAGCAGTACTTC
CASSSHRGTYEQYF
>few|TRBJ2-5|TRBV6-1|-
TGTGCCAGCAGTGCGGAGGGGGGAGGAGAGACCCAGTACTTC
CASSAEGGGETQYF
>-|TRBJ2-1|TRBV2|-
TGTGCCAGCAGTCCCCAAGGGTGGGGGGCCGCCTACAATGAGCAGTTCTTC
CASSPQGWGAAYNEQFF
>-|TRBJ2-7|TRBV9|-
TGTGCCAGCAGCGTAGGGTCCAGGTCCGACGAGCAGTACTTC
CASSVGSRSDEQYF
>-|TRBJ2-1|TRBV29-1|-
TGCAGCGTTGAAGATCCGGACAGACACTCCTACAATGAGCAGTTCTTC
CSVEDPDRHSYNEQFF
>-|TRBJ2-1|TRBV28|TRBD1
TGTGCCAGCAGTTTTGGGACAGGGGGCATCAATGAGCAGTTCTTC
CASSFGTGGINEQFF
>-|TRBJ1-1|TRBV7-9|-
TGTGCCAGCAGCCTACAGGGAGACACTGAAGCTTTCTTT
CASSLQGDTEAFF
>-|TRBJ2-2|TRBV9|TRBD2
TGTGCCAGCAGCCAACCGACTAGCGGGGGGGCCAACACCGGGGAGCTGTTTTTT
CASSQPTSGGANTGELFF
>-|TRBJ1-1|TRBV28|-
TGTGCCAGCACCGTGAGCACTGAAGCTTTCTTT
CASTVSTEAFF
>-|TRBJ1-1|TRBV5-6|-
TGTGCCAGCAGCTCTTCCGGGGCCAGGACTGAAGCTTTCTTT
CASSSSGARTEAFF
>-|TRBJ2-6|TRBV15|TRBD2
TGTGCCACCAGGGGCTGGGGGGGACGCAGCTCTGGGGCCAACGTCCTGACTTTC
CATRGWGGRSSGANVLTF
>-|TRBJ1-5|TRBV5-5|-
TGTGCCAGCAGCCCACTCCAAGGGCGGGTGGGTCAGCCCCAGCATTTT
CASSPLQGRVGQPQHF
>-|TRBJ1-1|TRBV4-3|-
TGCGCCAGCAGCCAAATGGGGGGAGGCACTGAAGCTTTCTTT
CASSQMGGGTEAFF
>-|TRBJ1-3|TRBV18|TRBD1
TGTGCCAGCTCACCCACAGGGGAAGGTGGAAACACCATATATTTT
CASSPTGEGGNTIYF
>-|TRBJ2-7|TRBV10-3|-
TGTGCCATCAGGGCTTATCAATTAAGGGAGCAGTACTTC
CAIRAYQLREQYF
>-|TRBJ2-1|TRBV7-9|TRBD2
TGTGCCAGCAGCCACCCATACAGCGGGGGGTTGAATGAGCAGTTCTTC
CASSHPYSGGLNEQFF
>-|TRBJ2-5|TRBV11-3|-
TGTGCCAGCAGCCCTCCATATGGGGAGACCCAGTACTTC
CASSPPYGETQYF
>once|TRBJ1-1|TRBV7-2|-
TGTGCCAGCAGCTCTAGGGGGGCGGCTGAAGCTTTCTTT
CASSSRGAAEAFF
>-|TRBJ2-3|TRBV21-1|-
TGTGCCAGCAGCCCCCCGACTAGCGGGGGGTTTCGGGCGCAGTATTTT
CASSPPTSGGFRAQYF